This T cell receptor (beta chain) originates from a study of blood T cell repertoires in COVID-19. Background on the study: Material from acute and convalescent COVID-19 was sourced from the United States, Italy and Spain. Sample material is recorded as cDNA or gDNA derived from T cells, B-cell-depleted T cells, or PBMCs.

As processed by the authors: Estimation of nucleated cell counts was performed using reference gene primer amplification. Data came from immunoSEQ multiplex PCR; TCRdb stores just in-frame clones and leaves some out. That table gives V, J and clone size, and the DNA gave D and trimming. The sample has about 130,000 clones; approximately 80% are singletons. V was trimmed by 1 base and J by 0 bases, leaving 7 bases between them. Germline CDR1 is SGHDT and CDR2 is YYEEEE. The CDR3 has 14 residues. Sequencing was carried out using peripheral blood. This chain uses TRBV5-6 with TRBJ1-2, with D unresolved. The sequence was obtained from a human donor in a cohort sampled during active COVID-19. The CDR3 nucleotides are TGTGCCAGCAGCTTGAGAGAAGCTAACTATGGCTACACCTTC. The encoded protein is CASSLREANYGYTF. The variable domain in full, with the rest retrieved from reference TRBV5-6 and TRBJ1-2, is DAGVTQSPTHLIKTRGQQVTLRCSPKSGHDTVSWYQQALGQGPQFIFQYYEEEERQRGNFPDRFSGHQFPNYSSELNVNALLLGDSALYLCASSLREANYGYTFGSGTRLTVV.